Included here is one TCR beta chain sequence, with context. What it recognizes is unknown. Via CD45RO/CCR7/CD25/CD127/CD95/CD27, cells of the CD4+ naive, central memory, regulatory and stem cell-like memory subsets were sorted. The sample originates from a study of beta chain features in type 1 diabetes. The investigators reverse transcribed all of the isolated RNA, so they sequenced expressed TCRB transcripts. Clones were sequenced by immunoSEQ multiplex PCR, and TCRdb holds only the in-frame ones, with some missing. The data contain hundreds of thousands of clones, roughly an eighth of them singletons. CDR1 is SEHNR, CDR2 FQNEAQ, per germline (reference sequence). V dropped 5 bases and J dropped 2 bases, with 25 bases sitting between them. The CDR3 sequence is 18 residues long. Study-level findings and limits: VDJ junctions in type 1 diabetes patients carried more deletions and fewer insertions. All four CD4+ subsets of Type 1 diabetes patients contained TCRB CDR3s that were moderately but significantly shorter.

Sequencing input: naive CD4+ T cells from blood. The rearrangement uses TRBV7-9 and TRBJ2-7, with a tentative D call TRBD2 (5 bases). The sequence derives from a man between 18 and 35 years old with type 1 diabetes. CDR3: CASSPRPRGALLAYEQYF. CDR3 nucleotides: TGTGCCAGCAGCCCGCGACCTCGAGGCGCCCTACTAGCCTACGAGCAGTACTTC.